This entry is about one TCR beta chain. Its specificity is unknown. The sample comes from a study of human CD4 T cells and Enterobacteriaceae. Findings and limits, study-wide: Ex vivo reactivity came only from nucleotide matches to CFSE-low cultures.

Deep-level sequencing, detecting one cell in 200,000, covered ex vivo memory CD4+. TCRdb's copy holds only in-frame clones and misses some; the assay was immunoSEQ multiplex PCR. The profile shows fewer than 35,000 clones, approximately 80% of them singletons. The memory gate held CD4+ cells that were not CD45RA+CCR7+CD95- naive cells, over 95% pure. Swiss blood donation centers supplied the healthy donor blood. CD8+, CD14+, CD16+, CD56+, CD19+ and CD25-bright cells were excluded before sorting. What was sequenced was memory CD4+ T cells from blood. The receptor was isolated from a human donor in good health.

The CDR3 bases are TGTGCCAGCAGCGAGCGGGGGGGCCCGTACACAGATACGCAGTATTTT. This codes for CASSERGGPYTDTQYF. The chain combines TRBV13 with TRBJ2-3; 10 bases agree with TRBD2. The CDR3 consists of 16 residues. Germline V gene lookup returns CDR1 PRHDT and CDR2 FYEKMQ (reference sequence). The V segment lost 5 bases and the J segment 2 bases; nucleotides outside the gene matches: 7.